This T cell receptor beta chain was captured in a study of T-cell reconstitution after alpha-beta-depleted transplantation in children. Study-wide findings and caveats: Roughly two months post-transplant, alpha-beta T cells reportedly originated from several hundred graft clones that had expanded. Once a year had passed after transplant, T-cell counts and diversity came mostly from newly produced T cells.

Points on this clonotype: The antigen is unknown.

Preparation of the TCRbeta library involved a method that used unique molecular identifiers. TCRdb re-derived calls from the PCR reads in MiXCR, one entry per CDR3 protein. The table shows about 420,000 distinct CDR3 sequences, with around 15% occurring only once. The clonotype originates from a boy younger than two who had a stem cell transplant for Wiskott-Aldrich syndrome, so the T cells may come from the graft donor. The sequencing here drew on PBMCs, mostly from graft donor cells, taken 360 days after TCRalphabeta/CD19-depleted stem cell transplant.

The CDR3 spells CAFSARRFKGSPYEQYF. In nucleotides, the CDR3 is TGTGCCTTCAGTGCCCGCCGCTTCAAAGGGTCCCCCTACGAGCAGTACTTC. The chain couples TRBV2 to TRBJ2-7; D not certain. CDR1 is SNHLY, CDR2 FYNNEI, per germline. V lost 11 bases to trimming and J lost 2 bases, with 28 bases between them. This CDR3 contains 17 residues. Based on the CDR3 plus reference TRBV2 and TRBJ2-7, the full variable domain is EPEVTQTPSHQVTQMGQEVILRCVPISNHLYFYWYRQILGQKVEFLVSFYNNEISEKSEIFDDQFSVERPDGSNFTLKIRSTKLEDSAMYFCAFSARRFKGSPYEQYFGPGTRLTVT.